Presented here are 28 T cell receptor beta chains from one specimen sequenced in a study of blood T cell repertoires in COVID-19. Libraries were prepared by immunoSEQ multiplex PCR; TCRdb keeps only in-frame clonotypes and omits some of them. This table has around 150,000 clones, about 83% appearing once. Sequencing was done on a sample of peripheral blood. The origin of the receptors is an elderly woman with acute or convalescent COVID-19.

The CDR3 protein is CASSSGGGYGYTF. CDR3 bases: TGTGCCAGCAGTTCAGGGGGCGGCTATGGCTACACCTTC. This chain uses TRBV27 with TRBJ1-2; 8 positions agree with TRBD1. Per the germline V gene, CDR1 is MNHEY and CDR2 is SMNVEV (reference sequence). The CDR3 loop spans 13 amino acids. V dropped 4 bases and J dropped 4; count of bases not matched to a gene: 2.

This clone was found a few times. Other nucleotide sequences from this sample produce the same CDR3. The chain links TRBV10-1 to TRBJ1-1; no reliable D call. Trimming cost V 3 bases and J 1 base, with 6 bases left between them. The CDR3 runs to 13 residues. Germline assignment: CDR1 WNHNN and CDR2 SYGVQD (reference sequence). In nucleotides, the CDR3 is TGCGCCAGCAGTGAAGGGAGGAACACTGAAGCTTTCTTT. Translated, it gives CASSEGRNTEAFF.

This sequence joins TRBV6-5 and TRBJ2-3, with TRBD1 matching 7 bases. V trimming: 6 bases; J trimming: 0 bases; junction bases outside the gene matches: 3. Germline V gives CDR1 MNHEY, CDR2 SVGAGI. This CDR3 has 14 amino acids. The CDR3 protein is CASRPGQSTDTQYF. For the CDR3, the DNA is TGTGCCAGCAGACCGGGACAGAGCACAGATACGCAGTATTTT.

The V and J genes are TRBV19 and TRBJ2-6; D unresolved. Germline CDR1 is LNHDA and CDR2 is SQIVND (reference sequence). This CDR3 spans 16 amino acids. V lost 5 bases and J lost 0, with 11 bases in between. CDR3 protein: CASSRGTVSGANVLTF. CDR3 bases: TGTGCCAGTAGTCGCGGTACGGTCTCTGGGGCCAACGTCCTGACTTTC.

V usage is TRBV15 and J usage is TRBJ2-5, with 16 positions matching TRBD2. The trim removed 4 bases at V and 5 bases at J, leaving 7 bases unmatched. The CDR3 runs 17 residues. CDR1 is LNHNV, CDR2 YYDKDF, per germline (reference sequence). The CDR3 coding sequence is TGTGCCACCAGCATTCCCGGGACTAGCGGGGGGGGTGAGACCCAGTACTTC. It yields the protein CATSIPGTSGGGETQYF. The full variable domain, with the rest looked up from reference TRBV15 and TRBJ2-5, is DAMVIQNPRYQVTQFGKPVTLSCSQTLNHNVMYWYQQKSSQAPKLLFHYYDKDFNNEADTPDNFQSRRPNTSFCFLDIRSPGLGDTAMYLCATSIPGTSGGGETQYFGPGTRLLVL.

The genes are TRBV3-1 (or the pseudogene TRBV3-2) and TRBJ2-1; a weak D match, TRBD2 (6 bases). Trimming pared 3 bases from V and 6 bases from J, leaving 15 bases between. Germline assignment: CDR1 LGHDT and CDR2 YNNKEL (reference sequence). CDR3 length: 15 residues. The CDR3, as DNA: TGTGCCAGCAGCCAGACCCTGGGCGGGGTCAATGAGCAGTTCTTC. It is translated as CASSQTLGGVNEQFF.

The chain joins TRBV2 to TRBJ2-3; 10 bases line up with TRBD2. The germline gives CDR1 SNHLY, CDR2 FYNNEI. The CDR3 loop spans 15 amino acids. V dropped 4 bases and J dropped 4; count of bases not matched to a gene: 5. This CDR3 is CASSGPAGGADTQYF. DNA for the CDR3: TGTGCCAGCAGTGGTCCAGCGGGAGGGGCAGATACGCAGTATTTT.

V gene TRBV7-8 combines with J gene TRBJ2-7, with 8 bases identical to TRBD2. Germline CDR1 and CDR2: SGHVS and FQNEAQ. CDR3 size: 15 residues. The V segment lost 2 bases and the J segment 3 bases; nucleotides outside the gene matches: 6. DNA for the CDR3: TGTGCCAGCAGCTTAAGAAGACTAGCGAGCTACGAGCAGTACTTC. This translates into CASSLRRLASYEQYF.

The V and J genes are TRBV9 and TRBJ2-3, with D possibly matching TRBD1 (5 bases). The CDR3 sequence is 17 residues long. Deletions cut 3 bases from V and 3 bases from J, with 20 bases between. CDR1 and CDR2 from the germline V gene are SGDLS and YYNGEE. As DNA, the CDR3 is TGTGCCAGCAGCGAGGGGCCCTATGGGGCAGAGACAGATACGCAGTATTTT. As protein: CASSEGPYGAETDTQYF.

This clone appeared once. This rearrangement joins TRBV6-5 to TRBJ2-1; D not resolved. Germline-derived CDR1 and CDR2 are MNHEY and SVGAGI. The CDR3 contains 12 residues. The V end lost 5 bases, the J end lost 10 bases, and 12 bases lay between the germline ends. CDR3 sequence reads: CASSPGVGEQFF. CDR3 coding DNA: TGTGCCAGCAGTCCAGGTGTTGGGGAGCAGTTCTTC.

This chain joins TRBV11-2 and TRBJ1-4, with D possibly matching TRBD1 (6 bases). The CDR3 has 18 amino acids. V was shortened by 2 bases and J by 0 bases, with 16 bases between the two germline ends. Germline V gene sequence: CDR1 SGHAT, CDR2 FQNNGV. Here the CDR3 DNA reads TGTGCCAGCAGCTTATATGGGGGCGCAGCCGCAACTAATGAAAAACTGTTTTTT. The encoded protein is CASSLYGGAAATNEKLFF.

The CDR3 nucleotides read TGTGCCAGCAGCGTAAATTTGAACACTGAAGCTTTCTTT. Its protein is CASSVNLNTEAFF. The V and J genes are TRBV6-5 and TRBJ1-1; no clear D. Germline V lookup: CDR1 MNHEY, CDR2 SVGAGI. This CDR3 is built from 13 residues. The V end lost 6 bases, the J end lost 0 bases, and 8 bases lay between the germline ends.

The chain joins TRBV7-9 to TRBJ2-7; 9 bases map to TRBD2. V lost 1 base, J lost 1 base, and 2 bases stayed unmatched. CDR3 length: 15 amino acids. Germline V CDR1 and CDR2: SEHNR, FQNEAQ (reference sequence). As DNA, the CDR3 is TGTGCCAGCAGCTTAGTGCGGGGGGGATCCTACGAGCAGTACTTC. This gives the protein CASSLVRGGSYEQYF.

This clone turned up a few times. This chain links TRBV19 with TRBJ1-1; 8 nucleotides agree with TRBD1. Trimming removed 10 bases from V and 1 base from J; junction bases left unmatched: 2. The CDR3 spans 12 residues. Germline lookup yields CDR1 LNHDA and CDR2 SQIVND (reference sequence). The CDR3 sequence is CATGQGNTEAFF. The CDR3 DNA sequence: TGTGCCACCGGACAGGGGAACACTGAAGCTTTCTTT.

This sequence joins TRBV29-1 and TRBJ1-4, with TRBD1 identical over 8 bases. The CDR3 extends over 24 amino acids. Germline CDR1 is SQVTM and CDR2 is ANQGSEA. The junction had 35 bases not matched to a gene; V was cut back by 6 bases and J by 2 bases. The CDR3 region is CSVILIRFSGKGQGRLGTNEKLFF. The CDR3 DNA reads as TGCAGCGTCATTTTGATTAGGTTCAGTGGAAAAGGACAGGGAAGGCTAGGCACTAATGAAAAACTGTTTTTT.

The genes are TRBV12-3 or TRBV12-4 and TRBJ1-2; D is perhaps TRBD1 (6 bases). V gave up 1 base and J gave up 4 bases, with 7 bases separating them. The CDR3 consists of 13 residues. The CDR3 DNA is TGTGCCAGCAGTTTAGGCAGGGGCTATGGCTACACCTTC. Residues: CASSLGRGYGYTF.

In this sample, this clone turned up once. This chain uses TRBV10-3 with TRBJ2-7, with 8 positions matching TRBD2. Unmatched junction bases numbered 19, after V lost 4 bases and J lost 2 bases. The CDR3 consists of 19 residues. The germline gives CDR1 ENHRY, CDR2 SYGVKD. The CDR3 nucleotides read TGTGCCATCAGTGCATTCCCCCGGGGGGGGCCTGCGACGACCTACGAGCAGTACTTC. As protein: CAISAFPRGGPATTYEQYF.

The CDR3 protein is CASSHQGSGGNTIYF. The CDR3 nucleotides are TGTGCCAGCAGCCATCAGGGTTCCGGTGGAAACACCATATATTTT. The chain links TRBV3-1 (or the pseudogene TRBV3-2) to TRBJ1-3; TRBD1 might be the D (5 bases). Trimming removed 3 bases from V and 3 bases from J, with 12 bases in between. Germline V gene data show CDR1 as LGHDT and CDR2 as YNNKEL (reference sequence). The CDR3 spans 15 residues.

In this sample, this clone turned up a few times. This sequence joins TRBV28 and TRBJ2-7, with 8 positions matching TRBD1. The CDR3 loop spans 15 amino acids. The J segment lost 3 bases and the V segment lost 6 bases, leaving 10 bases of the junction unmatched. Germline CDR1 reads MDHEN; CDR2 reads SYDVKM. CDR3: CASSSPATGDYEQYF. The CDR3 nucleotides are TGTGCCAGCAGCTCCCCGGCGACAGGGGACTACGAGCAGTACTTC.

The V call is TRBV5-1, the J call TRBJ1-2; 9 nucleotides match TRBD1. The junction had 13 bases not matched to a gene; V was cut back by 5 bases and J by 8 bases. Germline V CDR1 and CDR2: SGHRS, YFSETQ. The CDR3 is made up of 15 amino acids. CDR3: CASSPGTGFSWGYTF. The CDR3 coding sequence is TGCGCCAGCAGTCCCGGGACAGGGTTTAGTTGGGGCTACACCTTC.

V gene TRBV14 combines with J gene TRBJ2-5; D ambiguous. The CDR3 loop spans 14 amino acids. Germline V gene sequence: CDR1 SGHDN, CDR2 FVKESK. Deletions cut 3 bases from V and 2 bases from J, with 10 bases between. The CDR3 nucleotides read TGTGCCAGCAGCCATAAGCTTGCTCAAGAGACCCAGTACTTC. It encodes CASSHKLAQETQYF.

The rearrangement uses TRBV6-5 and TRBJ2-3, with 10 bases identical to TRBD2. Per the germline V gene, CDR1 is MNHEY and CDR2 is SVGAGI. The ends lost 6 bases at V and 5 bases at J; junction bases unmatched: 5. This CDR3 is 14 amino acids long. This chain's CDR3 is CASRSGGAGDTQYF. CDR3 nucleotides: TGTGCCAGCAGGAGCGGGGGGGCAGGAGATACGCAGTATTTT.

This chain links TRBV18 with TRBJ2-3; perhaps TRBD1 as D (6 bases). The V end was cut by 1 base, the J end by 3 bases, with 14 bases between. Germline loops: CDR1 KGHSH, CDR2 LQKENI. The CDR3 has 16 residues. As DNA, the CDR3 is TGTGCCAGCTCACCACTTGGGCAGGGGTTAACAGATACGCAGTATTTT. Translating it yields CASSPLGQGLTDTQYF.

The rearrangement uses TRBV5-4 and TRBJ2-2; D possibly corresponds to TRBD2 (5 bases). The V gene lost 5 bases and the J gene lost 5 bases, with 19 bases spanning the gap. Looked up from germline, CDR1 is SGHNT and CDR2 is YYREEE (reference sequence). This CDR3 region has 16 residues. The CDR3 loop is CASSLTLDPSTGELFF. For the CDR3, the DNA is TGTGCCAGCAGTTTAACACTAGACCCGAGTACCGGGGAGCTGTTTTTT.

This chain joins TRBV5-1 and TRBJ1-2; TRBD1 might be the D (6 bases). The CDR3 is 14 amino acids. The V gene lost 0 bases and the J gene lost 2 bases, with 8 bases spanning the gap. The germline V gene has CDR1 SGHRS and CDR2 YFSETQ. CDR3 residues: CASSLDDRNYGYTF. The CDR3 DNA sequence: TGCGCCAGCAGCTTGGATGACAGGAACTATGGCTACACCTTC.

This rearrangement joins TRBV28 to TRBJ2-7; possibly TRBD1 for D (6 bases). This CDR3 region has 15 residues. Trimming left V 5 bases short and J 0 bases short, with 14 bases between. Germline V lookup: CDR1 MDHEN, CDR2 SYDVKM. The DNA of the CDR3 is TGTGCCAGCAGTCCCGCACAGGGTGGCTCCTACGAGCAGTACTTC. Translating gives CASSPAQGGSYEQYF.

The CDR3 DNA follows: TGCGCCAGCAGCGGGGACAGTCAGAGCACAGATACGCAGTATTTT. Its protein product is CASSGDSQSTDTQYF. The chain combines TRBV10-1 with TRBJ2-3, with 7 bases matching TRBD1. V lost 6 bases and J lost 0; bases outside the gene matches: 6. Germline loops: CDR1 WNHNN, CDR2 SYGVQD (reference sequence). This CDR3 contains 15 residues.

The rearrangement uses TRBV6-1 and TRBJ1-5, with TRBD1 as a possible D gene (5 bases). The CDR3 length is 16 residues. The germline gives CDR1 MNHNS, CDR2 SASEGT. V lost 0 bases and J lost 5, with 14 bases in between. The CDR3, as DNA: TGTGCCAGCAGTGAAGCTGGCAGGGTGGGTTATCAGCCCCAGCATTTT. Amino acids: CASSEAGRVGYQPQHF.